This is a list of T cell receptor beta chains from one sample in a study of vaccination and CD4 T cells after COVID-19. Each CDR3 protein is one row after TCRdb ran MiXCR on the PCR reads. The table includes some 20,000 distinct CDR3 sequences, around 60% detected once. Sequencing used CD4+ T cells from blood, obtained before SARS-CoV-2 vaccination. All receptors derive from a human donor who had recovered from COVID-19. CDR3s include the opening cysteine and the closing phenylalanine or tryptophan. D genes are given only for firm matches. Part of the rows lack a size; the others show once, few, many or a class for expanded clones.

D gene	J gene	V gene	clone size	CDR3 protein	CDR3 DNA
-	TRBJ1-1	TRBV20-1	-	CSAIVTGNTEAFF	TGCAGTGCTATCGTGACAGGGAACACTGAAGCTTTCTTT
TRBD2	TRBJ2-1	TRBV12-3/TRBV12-4	-	CASSHWTSGSYNEQFF	TGTGCCAGCAGTCACTGGACTAGCGGGAGTTACAATGAGCAGTTCTTC
-	TRBJ2-7	TRBV7-2	-	CASSVGRTEGTYEQYF	TGTGCCAGCAGCGTAGGCCGCACAGAGGGAACCTACGAGCAGTACTTC
-	TRBJ2-6	TRBV6-1	-	CATAGFGANVLTF	TGTGCCACTGCAGGGTTCGGGGCCAACGTCCTGACTTTC
-	TRBJ2-1	TRBV2	-	CASSGQSGEQFF	TGTGCCAGCAGTGGACAGTCTGGTGAGCAGTTCTTC
-	TRBJ2-5	TRBV20-1	few	CSASPGQGETQYF	TGCAGTGCTAGCCCCGGACAAGGAGAGACCCAGTACTTC
-	TRBJ2-5	TRBV7-9	-	CASSLGGNQETQYF	TGTGCCAGCAGCTTAGGGGGGAACCAGGAGACCCAGTACTTC
-	TRBJ2-1	TRBV20-1	-	CSARGPYYNEQFF	TGCAGTGCTAGAGGGCCATACTACAATGAGCAGTTCTTC
-	TRBJ2-7	TRBV7-2	-	CASSLGPGENYEQYF	TGTGCCAGCAGCTTGGGGCCGGGAGAGAACTACGAGCAGTACTTC
TRBD2	TRBJ2-7	TRBV5-4	-	CASSLGLAGVKNEQYF	TGTGCCAGCAGCTTGGGGCTAGCGGGAGTAAAAAACGAGCAGTACTTC
TRBD1	TRBJ1-1	TRBV6-1	-	CASKRTGGASEAFF	TGTGCCAGCAAAAGGACAGGGGGCGCGTCTGAAGCTTTCTTT
-	TRBJ1-4	TRBV7-6	-	CASSSEGGGEKLFF	TGTGCCAGCAGCTCCGAGGGGGGTGGCGAAAAACTGTTTTTT
TRBD2	TRBJ2-7	TRBV20-1	few	CSARRSGSNYEQYF	TGCAGTGCTAGAAGGAGCGGGAGTAACTACGAGCAGTACTTC
TRBD2	TRBJ2-7	TRBV6-2/TRBV6-3	few	CASSSPSGGYEQYF	TGTGCCAGCAGTTCCCCCTCGGGGGGCTACGAGCAGTACTTC
-	TRBJ1-1	TRBV20-1	-	CSARYVGEAFF	TGCAGTGCTAGGTACGTGGGGGAAGCTTTCTTT
-	TRBJ1-5	TRBV19	-	CASSFLGSKNQPQHF	TGTGCCAGTAGTTTCCTCGGAAGTAAGAATCAGCCCCAGCATTTT
-	TRBJ2-5	TRBV20-1	-	CSASPREETQYF	TGCAGTGCTAGCCCTAGAGAAGAGACCCAGTACTTC
-	TRBJ2-3	TRBV25-1	-	CASSERGKSTDTQYF	TGTGCCAGCAGTGAAAGAGGGAAAAGCACAGATACGCAGTATTTT
TRBD1	TRBJ2-7	TRBV6-2/TRBV6-3	-	CASSRLTPGQGIYEQYF	TGTGCCAGCAGCCGCCTCACCCCGGGACAGGGTATCTACGAGCAGTACTTC
-	TRBJ1-2	TRBV7-2	-	CASSSQGRWGADYGYTF	TGTGCCAGCAGCTCCCAAGGAAGATGGGGGGCTGACTATGGCTACACCTTC
TRBD2	TRBJ2-7	TRBV19	-	CASSQPSGSSYEQYF	TGTGCCAGTAGCCAGCCTAGCGGGAGCTCCTACGAGCAGTACTTC
-	TRBJ2-1	TRBV20-1	once	CSASPYEQFF	TGCAGTGCTAGTCCGTATGAGCAGTTCTTC
-	TRBJ2-6	TRBV7-9	-	CASSLVRGVGANVLTF	TGTGCCAGCAGCTTAGTACGGGGCGTTGGGGCCAACGTCCTGACTTTC
-	TRBJ2-1	TRBV10-1	-	CASSEKRVNEQFF	TGCGCCAGCAGTGAGAAACGGGTGAATGAGCAGTTCTTC
TRBD1	TRBJ1-1	TRBV20-1	few	CSARAGTGGAFF	TGCAGTGCTAGAGCCGGGACAGGGGGAGCTTTCTTT
-	TRBJ2-1	TRBV11-3	-	CASSSSGTAKNEQFF	TGTGCCAGCAGCTCCTCCGGGACCGCTAAAAATGAGCAGTTCTTC
TRBD2	TRBJ2-3	TRBV11-1	-	CASSTTSGGPTDTQYF	TGTGCCAGCAGCACGACTAGCGGGGGACCCACAGATACGCAGTATTTT
TRBD1	TRBJ1-1	TRBV19	few	CASTPDRSAFSITEAFF	TGTGCCAGTACCCCGGACAGGAGCGCTTTTTCGATAACTGAAGCTTTCTTT
-	TRBJ2-3	TRBV7-3	-	CASSLSLNRFTDTQYF	TGTGCCAGCAGCTTAAGTTTGAACAGGTTCACAGATACGCAGTATTTT
-	TRBJ1-6	TRBV5-4	-	CASRASQGNNSPLHF	TGTGCCAGCCGAGCTTCGCAGGGAAATAATTCACCCCTCCACTTT
-	TRBJ1-5	TRBV6-5	-	CASSSQSQGISNQPQHF	TGTGCCAGCAGTTCTCAGAGCCAGGGTATCAGCAATCAGCCCCAGCATTTT
TRBD2	TRBJ2-2	TRBV7-9	once	CASSRERERRELFF	TGTGCCAGCAGCAGAGAGCGGGAGAGAAGGGAGCTGTTTTTT
-	TRBJ2-2	TRBV28	-	CASSTHRGGNTGELFF	TGTGCCAGCAGTACTCACAGGGGAGGGAACACCGGGGAGCTGTTTTTT
-	TRBJ1-3	TRBV25-1	-	CASSENPRTQFGNTIYF	TGTGCCAGCAGTGAAAACCCCCGGACCCAATTTGGAAACACCATATATTTT
-	TRBJ1-5	TRBV20-1	-	CSASWLGAEYSNQPQHF	TGCAGTGCTAGCTGGCTTGGTGCGGAATATAGCAATCAGCCCCAGCATTTT
-	TRBJ2-1	TRBV20-1	-	CSADSRGSGPYNEQFF	TGCAGTGCTGACTCAAGGGGGAGCGGCCCCTACAATGAGCAGTTCTTC
-	TRBJ2-6	TRBV5-1	-	CASSLETGPGANVLTF	TGCGCCAGCAGCTTGGAGACAGGCCCTGGGGCCAACGTCCTGACTTTC
-	TRBJ2-4	TRBV4-2	few	CASSQVDSSAKNIQYF	TGTGCCAGCAGCCAAGTGGACAGCTCAGCCAAAAACATTCAGTACTTC
-	TRBJ2-5	TRBV7-8	few	CASSLALPSEAGGTQYF	TGTGCCAGCAGCTTAGCCCTGCCCTCAGAAGCGGGCGGGACCCAGTACTTC
-	TRBJ1-2	TRBV27	-	CASSSLKGLYGYTF	TGTGCCAGCAGTTCCTTGAAGGGGCTCTATGGCTACACCTTC
TRBD1	TRBJ1-2	TRBV20-1	few	CSARIPRIGQGLYGYTF	TGCAGTGCTAGAATCCCCCGGATTGGACAGGGGCTCTATGGCTACACCTTC
TRBD2	TRBJ2-1	TRBV6-5	-	CASSYSASGSNEQFF	TGTGCCAGCAGTTACTCGGCTAGCGGGAGCAATGAGCAGTTCTTC
-	TRBJ1-3	TRBV20-1	-	CSARTVGGNTIYF	TGCAGTGCTAGGACAGTGGGAGGAAACACCATATATTTT
-	TRBJ1-1	TRBV7-8	-	CASSVGPGGEKTEAFF	TGTGCCAGCAGCGTGGGACCTGGGGGAGAAAAAACTGAAGCTTTCTTT
-	TRBJ2-7	TRBV5-4	-	CASRGRSSYEQYF	TGTGCCAGCAGGGGGAGGAGCTCCTACGAGCAGTACTTC